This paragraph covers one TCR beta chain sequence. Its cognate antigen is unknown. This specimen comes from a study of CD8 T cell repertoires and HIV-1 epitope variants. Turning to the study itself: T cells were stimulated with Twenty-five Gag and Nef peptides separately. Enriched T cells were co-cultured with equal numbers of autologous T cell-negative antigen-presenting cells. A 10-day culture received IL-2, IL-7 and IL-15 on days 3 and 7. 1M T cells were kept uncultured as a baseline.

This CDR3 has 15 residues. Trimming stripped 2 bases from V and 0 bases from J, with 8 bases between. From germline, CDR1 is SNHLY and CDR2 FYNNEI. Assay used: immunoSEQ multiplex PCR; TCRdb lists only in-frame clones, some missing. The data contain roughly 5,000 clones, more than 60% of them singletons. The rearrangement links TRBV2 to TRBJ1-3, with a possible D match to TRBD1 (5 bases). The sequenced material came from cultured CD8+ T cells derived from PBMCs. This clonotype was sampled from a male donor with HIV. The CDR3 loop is CASSEWDRSGNTIYF. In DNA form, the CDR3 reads TGTGCCAGCAGTGAATGGGACCGCTCTGGAAACACCATATATTTT.